Each of the 8 T cell receptor beta chains below was sequenced from the same sample in a study of cytomegalovirus exposure and HLA in healthy donors. It was with 60 Vbeta and 13 Jbeta primers that the PCR ran. The repertoire was sequenced with immunoSEQ multiplex PCR; TCRdb's copy has only in-frame clones and lacks some. The profile shows over 200,000 clones, more than 75% of them singletons. Sequenced material: PBMCs. The receptor set was obtained from a man aged 40-50 years in good health and CMV-seropositive.

The rearrangement uses TRBV30 and TRBJ2-7; 9 nucleotides agree with TRBD1. The CDR3 has 14 residues. Losses at the gene ends were 0 bases for V and 3 bases for J; bases not matched to a gene: 3. CDR1 and CDR2 (germline): GTSNPN, SVGIG (reference sequence). For the CDR3, the DNA is TGTGCCTGGAGTGTACGGGGACAGGGCTACGAGCAGTACTTC. Encoded protein: CAWSVRGQGYEQYF.

The chain uses TRBV6-4 and TRBJ2-1; D is perhaps TRBD1 (5 bases). Germline CDR1 and CDR2: MRHNA and SNTAGT. V lost 0 bases and J lost 8, with 14 bases in between. The CDR3 covers 15 residues. The CDR3 sequence is CASSDSGLRRDEQFF. The CDR3 bases are TGTGCCAGCAGTGACTCGGGGCTCCGGCGCGATGAGCAGTTCTTC.

This clone was detected a few times. V usage is TRBV4-1 and J usage is TRBJ2-1, with 7 bases fitting TRBD2. The CDR3 runs 12 residues. The junction had 1 base not matched to a gene; V was cut back by 4 bases and J by 7 bases. Germline CDR1 is MGHRA and CDR2 is YSYEKL. CDR3 protein: CASSLGGNEQFF. The CDR3 DNA sequence: TGCGCCAGCAGCCTCGGGGGGAATGAGCAGTTCTTC.

This clone was observed a handful of times. This rearrangement joins TRBV13 to TRBJ2-1; D unresolved. V shed 5 bases and J shed 5 bases, with 13 bases lying between them. The germline V gene encodes CDR1 PRHDT and CDR2 FYEKMQ (reference sequence). This CDR3 has 14 amino acids. The CDR3 DNA reads as TGTGCCAGCAGCCCCGCTTCAGGAAACAATGAGCAGTTCTTC. This translates into CASSPASGNNEQFF.

This sequence joins TRBV29-1 and TRBJ2-1; TRBD2 is a possible D gene (5 bases). Germline CDR1 reads SQVTM; CDR2 reads ANQGSEA. The V end was cut by 0 bases, the J end by 8 bases, with 11 bases between. The CDR3 is 13 residues long. This chain's CDR3 is CSVEEPPRDEQFF. CDR3 coding DNA: TGCAGCGTTGAAGAGCCCCCGCGGGATGAGCAGTTCTTC.

The chain couples TRBV6-1 to TRBJ1-1, with D uncertain. Per germline, CDR1 MNHNS and CDR2 SASEGT. V lost 2 bases, J lost 2 bases, and 12 bases lay in between. The CDR3 runs to 15 residues. CDR3 amino acids: CASSETRVINTEAFF. The CDR3 DNA reads TGTGCCAGCAGTGAAACCCGGGTGATAAACACTGAAGCTTTCTTT.

This rearrangement joins TRBV18 to TRBJ2-1; no definite D call. Deletions cut 3 bases from V and 7 bases from J, with 4 bases between. The length of the CDR3 is 11 residues. Germline values: CDR1 KGHSH, CDR2 LQKENI. In nucleotides, the CDR3 is TGTGCCAGCTCACCCTCTAATGAGCAGTTCTTC. Translating gives CASSPSNEQFF.

The chain joins TRBV12-5 to TRBJ1-1; TRBD1 is a possible D gene (5 bases). V gave up 6 bases and J gave up 2 bases, with 10 bases separating them. This CDR3 comprises 13 residues. CDR1 is LGHNT and CDR2 is FRNRAP in the germline V gene. This CDR3 reads CASGQTVNTEAFF. DNA for the CDR3: TGTGCTAGTGGGCAGACAGTAAACACTGAAGCTTTCTTT.